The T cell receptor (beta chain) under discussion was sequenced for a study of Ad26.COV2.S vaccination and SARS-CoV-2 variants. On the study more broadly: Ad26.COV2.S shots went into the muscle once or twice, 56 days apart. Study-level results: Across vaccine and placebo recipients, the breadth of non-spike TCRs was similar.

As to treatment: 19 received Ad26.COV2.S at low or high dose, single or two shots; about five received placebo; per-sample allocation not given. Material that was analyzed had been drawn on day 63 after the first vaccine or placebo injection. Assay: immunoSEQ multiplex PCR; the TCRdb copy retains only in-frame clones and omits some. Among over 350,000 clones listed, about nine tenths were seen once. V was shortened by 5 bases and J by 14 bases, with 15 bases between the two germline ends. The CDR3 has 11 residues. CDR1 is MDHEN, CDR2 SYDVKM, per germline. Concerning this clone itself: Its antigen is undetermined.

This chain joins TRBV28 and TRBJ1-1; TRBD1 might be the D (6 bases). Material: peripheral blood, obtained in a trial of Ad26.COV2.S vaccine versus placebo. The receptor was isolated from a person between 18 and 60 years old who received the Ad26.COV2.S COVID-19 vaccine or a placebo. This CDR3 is CASSGDRGWFF. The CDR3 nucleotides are TGTGCCAGCAGTGGGGATAGGGGGTGGTTCTTT.